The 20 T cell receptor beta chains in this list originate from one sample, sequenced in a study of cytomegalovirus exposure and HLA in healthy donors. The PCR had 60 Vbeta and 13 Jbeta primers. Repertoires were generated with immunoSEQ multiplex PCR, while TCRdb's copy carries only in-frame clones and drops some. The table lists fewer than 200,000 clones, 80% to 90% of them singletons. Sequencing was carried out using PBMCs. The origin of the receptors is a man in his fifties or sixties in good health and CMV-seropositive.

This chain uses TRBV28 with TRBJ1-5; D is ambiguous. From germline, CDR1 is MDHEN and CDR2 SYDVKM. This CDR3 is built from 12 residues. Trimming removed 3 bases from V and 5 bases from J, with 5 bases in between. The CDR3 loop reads CASSFRDQPQHF. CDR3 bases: TGTGCCAGCAGTTTCCGTGATCAGCCCCAGCATTTT.

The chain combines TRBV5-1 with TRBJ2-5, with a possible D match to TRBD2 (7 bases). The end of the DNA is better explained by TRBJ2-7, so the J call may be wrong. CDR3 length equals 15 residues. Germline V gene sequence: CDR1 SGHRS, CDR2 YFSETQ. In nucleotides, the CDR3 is TGCGCCAGCAGCTTGGCCGGAGGGGGGGTGGGCGAGCAGTACTTC. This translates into CASSLAGGGVGEQYF.

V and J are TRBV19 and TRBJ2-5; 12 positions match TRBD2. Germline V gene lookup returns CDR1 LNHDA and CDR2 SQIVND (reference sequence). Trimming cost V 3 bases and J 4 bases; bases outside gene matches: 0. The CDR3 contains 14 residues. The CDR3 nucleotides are TGTGCCAGTAGTATGACTAGCGGGAGAGAGACCCAGTACTTC. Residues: CASSMTSGRETQYF.

The CDR3 spells CASGLGGVGTGELFF. The CDR3 DNA follows: TGTGCTAGTGGTCTCGGGGGGGTCGGCACCGGGGAGCTGTTTTTT. V usage is TRBV12-5 and J usage is TRBJ2-2, with 8 bases that match TRBD2. V was clipped by 5 bases and J by 4 bases; unmatched bases: 6. The V gene's germline CDR1 is LGHNT and CDR2 FRNRAP. The CDR3 consists of 15 residues.

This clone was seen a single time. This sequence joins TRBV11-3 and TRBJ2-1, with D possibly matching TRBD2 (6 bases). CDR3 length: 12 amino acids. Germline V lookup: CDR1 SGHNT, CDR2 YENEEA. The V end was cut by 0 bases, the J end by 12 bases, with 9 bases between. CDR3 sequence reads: CASSLETSAQFF. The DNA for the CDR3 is TGTGCCAGCAGCTTAGAGACTAGTGCGCAGTTCTTC.

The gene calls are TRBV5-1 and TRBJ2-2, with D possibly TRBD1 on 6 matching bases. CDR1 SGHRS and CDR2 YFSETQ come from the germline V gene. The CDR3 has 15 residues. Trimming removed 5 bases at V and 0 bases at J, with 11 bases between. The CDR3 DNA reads TGCGCCAGCAGGACCGGGACACCGAACACCGGGGAGCTGTTTTTT. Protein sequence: CASRTGTPNTGELFF.

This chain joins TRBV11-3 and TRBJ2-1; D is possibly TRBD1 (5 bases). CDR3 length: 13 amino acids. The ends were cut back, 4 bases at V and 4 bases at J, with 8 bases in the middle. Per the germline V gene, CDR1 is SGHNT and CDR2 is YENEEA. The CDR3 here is CASSSPGYNEQFF. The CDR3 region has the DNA TGTGCCAGCAGCTCCCCAGGGTACAATGAGCAGTTCTTC. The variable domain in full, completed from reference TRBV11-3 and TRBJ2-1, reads EAGVVQSPRYKIIEKKQPVAFWCNPISGHNTLYWYLQNLGQGPELLIRYENEEAVDDSQLPKDRFSAERLKGVDSTLKIQPAELGDSAVYLCASSSPGYNEQFFGPGTRLTVL.

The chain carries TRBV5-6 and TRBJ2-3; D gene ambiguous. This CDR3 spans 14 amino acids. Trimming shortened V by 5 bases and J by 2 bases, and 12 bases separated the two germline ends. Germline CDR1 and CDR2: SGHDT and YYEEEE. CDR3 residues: CASSYVRNTDTQYF. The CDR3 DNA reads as TGTGCCAGCAGTTATGTCAGAAACACAGATACGCAGTATTTT.

CDR3 sequence (DNA): TGTGCCATTGGGGGGGGTCCCGGGGGCACCGGGGAGCTGTTTTTT. Translation gives CAIGGGPGGTGELFF. The V call is TRBV19, the J call TRBJ2-2; 7 nucleotides align to TRBD2. Germline trimming cut 10 bases from V and 4 bases from J; bases unmatched to any gene: 12. Germline V CDR1 and CDR2: LNHDA, SQIVND (reference sequence). The CDR3 has 15 amino acids.

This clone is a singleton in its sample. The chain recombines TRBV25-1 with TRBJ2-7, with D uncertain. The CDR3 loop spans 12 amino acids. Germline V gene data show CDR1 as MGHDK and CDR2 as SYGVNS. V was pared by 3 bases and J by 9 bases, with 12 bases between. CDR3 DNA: TGTGCCAGCAGTGATCAGCGCCATGGGCAGTACTTC. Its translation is CASSDQRHGQYF.

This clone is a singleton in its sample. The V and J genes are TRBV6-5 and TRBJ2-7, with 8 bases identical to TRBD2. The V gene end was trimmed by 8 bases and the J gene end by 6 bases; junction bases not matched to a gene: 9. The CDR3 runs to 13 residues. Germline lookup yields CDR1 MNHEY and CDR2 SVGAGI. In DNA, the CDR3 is TGTGCCAGCGTCGGTGGACTAGCCTCCGAGCAGTACTTC. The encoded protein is CASVGGLASEQYF.

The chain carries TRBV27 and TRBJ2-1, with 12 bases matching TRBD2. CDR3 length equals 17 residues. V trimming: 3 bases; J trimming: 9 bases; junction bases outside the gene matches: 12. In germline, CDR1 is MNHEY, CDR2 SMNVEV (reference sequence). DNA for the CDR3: TGTGCCAGCAGTTTCGGCCGGGGGCTAGCGGGAGGGCTTGAGCAGTTCTTC. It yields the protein CASSFGRGLAGGLEQFF.

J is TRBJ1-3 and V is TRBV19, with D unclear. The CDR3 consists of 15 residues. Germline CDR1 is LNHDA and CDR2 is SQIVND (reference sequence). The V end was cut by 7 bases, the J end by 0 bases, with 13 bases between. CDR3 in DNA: TGTGCCAGTAATCTCGGTCCAGGCTCTGGAAACACCATATATTTT. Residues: CASNLGPGSGNTIYF.

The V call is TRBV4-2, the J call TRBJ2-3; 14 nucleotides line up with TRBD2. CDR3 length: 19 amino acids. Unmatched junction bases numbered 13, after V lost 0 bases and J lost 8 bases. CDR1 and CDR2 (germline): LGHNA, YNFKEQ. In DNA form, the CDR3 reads TGTGCCAGCAGCCAAGATACTGGGACTAGCGGGAGCCCGATGGGTACGCAGTATTTT. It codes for CASSQDTGTSGSPMGTQYF.

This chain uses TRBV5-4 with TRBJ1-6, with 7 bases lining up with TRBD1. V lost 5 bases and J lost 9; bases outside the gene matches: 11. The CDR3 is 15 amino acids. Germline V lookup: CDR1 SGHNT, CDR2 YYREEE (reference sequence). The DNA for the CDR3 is TGTGCCAGCAGACCGGCGACAGGGTATGCTTCACCCCTCCACTTT. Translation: CASRPATGYASPLHF.

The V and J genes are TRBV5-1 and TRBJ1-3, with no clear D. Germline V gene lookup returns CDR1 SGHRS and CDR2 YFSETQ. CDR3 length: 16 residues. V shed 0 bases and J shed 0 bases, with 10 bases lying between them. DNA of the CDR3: TGCGCCAGCAGCTTGGGAGAAATACCCTCTGGAAACACCATATATTTT. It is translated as CASSLGEIPSGNTIYF.

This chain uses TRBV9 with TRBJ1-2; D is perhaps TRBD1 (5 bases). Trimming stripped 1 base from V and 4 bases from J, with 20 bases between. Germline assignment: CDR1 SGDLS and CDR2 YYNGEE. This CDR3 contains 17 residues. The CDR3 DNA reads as TGTGCCAGCAGCGTAACCCTCGGGGGGGGGATCGGCTATGGCTACACCTTC. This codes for CASSVTLGGGIGYGYTF.

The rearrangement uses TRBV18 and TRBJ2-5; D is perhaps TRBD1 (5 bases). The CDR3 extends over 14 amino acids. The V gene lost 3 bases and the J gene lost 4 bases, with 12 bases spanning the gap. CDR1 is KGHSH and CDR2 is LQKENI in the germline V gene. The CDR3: CASSPGQKRETQYF. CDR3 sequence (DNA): TGTGCCAGCTCACCGGGGCAAAAAAGAGAGACCCAGTACTTC.

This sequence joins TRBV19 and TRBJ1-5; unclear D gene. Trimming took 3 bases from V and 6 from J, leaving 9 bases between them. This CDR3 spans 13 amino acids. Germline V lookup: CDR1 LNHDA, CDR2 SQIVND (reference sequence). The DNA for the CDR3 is TGTGCCAGTAGTATCGGGTTCGGTCAGCCCCAGCATTTT. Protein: CASSIGFGQPQHF.

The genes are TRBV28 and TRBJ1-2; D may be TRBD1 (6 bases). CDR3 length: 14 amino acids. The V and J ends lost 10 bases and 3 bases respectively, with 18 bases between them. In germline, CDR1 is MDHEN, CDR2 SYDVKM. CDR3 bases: TGTGCCACCGCCTTTATGCAGGGGTACTATGGCTACACCTTC. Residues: CATAFMQGYYGYTF.